This T cell receptor beta chain derives from a study of human T cells and chemical hapten exposure. Whole-study context: Slight differences in pooled library volume were the main source of varying TCR yields across samples. Regarding the study as a whole: The study found that DPC sensitization did not change TCRs above 1 in 1000 frequency.

The time point was: patch test 3, about 24 weeks after DPC sensitization. As for treatment: therapeutic diphenylcyclopropenone sensitization with weekly scalp DPC. Donors, patients with alopecia ranging from 18 to 70 years old and judged suitable for DPC, provided samples. Of note for this clonotype: Its antigen is undetermined.

Individual cDNA molecules (in the library) carried attached unique molecular identifiers. TCRdb called the RACE reads again in MiXCR, with one record for every CDR3 protein. The table has approximately 80,000 distinct CDR3 sequences, over 10% seen once. The CDR3 consists of 16 residues. V lost 5 bases and J lost 8, with 21 bases in between. CDR1 is SGHTA and CDR2 is FQGNSA in the germline V gene. The chain couples TRBV7-2 to TRBJ1-4; D gene unclear. Sequencing used whole blood, obtained in connection with sensitization to the hapten diphenylcyclopropenone (DPC). This TCR derives from a woman between 50 and 59 years old with alopecia areata. Some clones in this sample may be carry-over from other donors' samples. The CDR3 DNA is TGTGCCAGCAGCCAACTCCCTTATCAAAAGGGAGAAAAACTGTTTTTT. Amino acid sequence: CASSQLPYQKGEKLFF.